One sample yielded the 9 T cell receptor beta chains listed below, sequenced in a study of shared clonotypes between healthy human individuals. TCRdb's copy holds only in-frame clones and misses some; the assay was immunoSEQ multiplex PCR. Counted here are about 1,500,000 clones, roughly 97% occurring once; the ten biggest clones make up approximately 1.1%. Specimen: naive CD4+ T cells sorted from blood. As to subset: CD45RA+ positively selected. These receptors all stem from a man aged 25 to 45 in good health.

The chain uses TRBV6-1 and TRBJ2-1, with 8 nucleotides matching TRBD1. The CDR3 covers 15 residues. Per the germline V gene, CDR1 is MNHNS and CDR2 is SASEGT. After removal of 6 bases from V and 4 bases from J, the junction contained 8 bases not matched to a gene. CDR3 sequence (DNA): TGTGCCAGCAGCCATGAACGGGACAGGTACAATGAGCAGTTCTTC. Translation gives CASSHERDRYNEQFF.

V and J are TRBV13 and TRBJ2-2; D possibly corresponds to TRBD2 (5 bases). This CDR3 has 17 amino acids. V was trimmed by 5 bases and J by 4 bases, leaving 20 bases between them. Germline V gene data show CDR1 as PRHDT and CDR2 as FYEKMQ (reference sequence). As DNA, the CDR3 is TGTGCCAGCAGCCCTAGAGGGCTAGGCGTAAGCACCGGGGAGCTGTTTTTT. Translating it yields CASSPRGLGVSTGELFF.

The J gene is TRBJ2-1, the V gene TRBV25-1; D remains ambiguous. Trimming pared 2 bases from V and 7 bases from J, leaving 12 bases between. The CDR3 totals 14 residues. Germline CDR1 and CDR2: MGHDK and SYGVNS. The DNA for the CDR3 is TGTGCCAGCAGTGAACCGAATGGTAAAAATGAGCAGTTCTTC. It translates to CASSEPNGKNEQFF. Together with reference TRBV25-1 and TRBJ2-1, the CDR3 gives the full variable domain: EADIYQTPRYLVIGTGKKITLECSQTMGHDKMYWYQQDPGMELHLIHYSYGVNSTEKGDLSSESTVSRIRTEHFPLTLESARPSHTSQYLCASSEPNGKNEQFFGPGTRLTVL.

The chain joins TRBV7-2 to TRBJ2-3; TRBD2 matches at 12 bases. The CDR3 consists of 18 residues. Germline V gives CDR1 SGHTA, CDR2 FQGNSA. V lost 5 bases to trimming and J lost 5 bases; unmatched junction nucleotides: 14. The CDR3 DNA sequence: TGTGCCAGCAGCCCCCTAGCGGGAGGGCCGCTCAGGTTAGATACGCAGTATTTT. Translated, it gives CASSPLAGGPLRLDTQYF.

The gene calls are TRBV10-2 and TRBJ1-1, with TRBD1 matching over 10 bases. The CDR3 runs 13 residues. CDR1 is WSHSY, CDR2 SAAADI, per germline. Trimming removed 5 bases from V and 6 bases from J; junction bases left unmatched: 3. In nucleotides, the CDR3 is TGCGCCAGCAGTTGGACAGGGGGAGCTGAAGCTTTCTTT. Protein sequence: CASSWTGGAEAFF.

This clone was recorded only once. The chain is built from TRBV27 and TRBJ2-7; possibly TRBD1 for D (5 bases). This CDR3 is 12 amino acids long. Germline V lookup: CDR1 MNHEY, CDR2 SMNVEV (reference sequence). V lost 5 bases, J lost 3 bases, and 8 bases lay in between. The CDR3 sequence is CASSETGYEQYF. DNA of the CDR3: TGTGCCAGCAGTGAAACAGGCTACGAGCAGTACTTC.

The CDR3 sequence: CATSRRGSFHNEQFF. The CDR3 region has the DNA TGTGCCACCAGCCGCAGGGGAAGTTTCCACAATGAGCAGTTCTTC. The chain recombines TRBV15 with TRBJ2-1, with D possibly TRBD1 on 6 matching bases. CDR3 length: 15 residues. Germline V gene lookup returns CDR1 LNHNV and CDR2 YYDKDF (reference sequence). Trimming pared 5 bases from V and 5 bases from J, leaving 16 bases between. The full variable domain, completed using reference TRBV15 and TRBJ2-1, is DAMVIQNPRYQVTQFGKPVTLSCSQTLNHNVMYWYQQKSSQAPKLLFHYYDKDFNNEADTPDNFQSRRPNTSFCFLDIRSPGLGDTAMYLCATSRRGSFHNEQFFGPGTRLTVL.

A remark on this clone: Compared with germline, one end of the junction differs, possibly owing to a read error. The chain employs TRBV7-2 and TRBJ2-7; D perhaps matches TRBD2 (5 bases). Germline-derived CDR1 and CDR2 are SGHTA and FQGNSA. The length of the CDR3 is 14 residues. The chain's CDR3 is CASSLALVGYEQYF. CDR3 nucleotides: TGTGCCAGCAGCCTAGCCCTGGTAGGCTACGAGCAGTACTTC.

This clone was observed once. The chain joins TRBV7-2 to TRBJ2-7; D ambiguous. The V and J ends lost 5 bases and 3 bases respectively, with 5 bases between them. Germline values: CDR1 SGHTA, CDR2 FQGNSA. The CDR3 covers 11 residues. CDR3 protein: CASSAYYEQYF. The CDR3 DNA reads as TGTGCCAGCAGCGCTTACTACGAGCAGTACTTC.